The entry that follows covers one T cell receptor beta chain sequence. Its antigen is not known. This sample was taken from a study of regulatory dendritic cells for organ transplantation. Study-wide results and caveats: Memory T cells were less diverse than naive, with memory CD8+ most oligoclonal. Between individuals, the alloreactive memory CD8+ T cell pool differed considerably.

The repertoire was sequenced with immunoSEQ multiplex PCR; TCRdb's copy has only in-frame clones and lacks some. The table records fewer than 40,000 clones, 85% to 90% of them present only once. V was pared by 3 bases and J by 2 bases, with 8 bases of the junction left unmatched. The CDR3 has 17 residues. Germline CDR1 and CDR2: LGHNA and YSLEER. V usage is TRBV4-3 and J usage is TRBJ2-3; TRBD2 matches 10 bases. Material: naive CD4+ T cells from blood. As for subset: CD45RA+ naive T cells. This receptor was obtained from a human donor in good health. This chain's CDR3 is CASSQGSSGRLTDTQYF. The DNA of the CDR3 is TGCGCCAGCAGCCAGGGCAGTAGCGGGAGGCTCACAGATACGCAGTATTTT.